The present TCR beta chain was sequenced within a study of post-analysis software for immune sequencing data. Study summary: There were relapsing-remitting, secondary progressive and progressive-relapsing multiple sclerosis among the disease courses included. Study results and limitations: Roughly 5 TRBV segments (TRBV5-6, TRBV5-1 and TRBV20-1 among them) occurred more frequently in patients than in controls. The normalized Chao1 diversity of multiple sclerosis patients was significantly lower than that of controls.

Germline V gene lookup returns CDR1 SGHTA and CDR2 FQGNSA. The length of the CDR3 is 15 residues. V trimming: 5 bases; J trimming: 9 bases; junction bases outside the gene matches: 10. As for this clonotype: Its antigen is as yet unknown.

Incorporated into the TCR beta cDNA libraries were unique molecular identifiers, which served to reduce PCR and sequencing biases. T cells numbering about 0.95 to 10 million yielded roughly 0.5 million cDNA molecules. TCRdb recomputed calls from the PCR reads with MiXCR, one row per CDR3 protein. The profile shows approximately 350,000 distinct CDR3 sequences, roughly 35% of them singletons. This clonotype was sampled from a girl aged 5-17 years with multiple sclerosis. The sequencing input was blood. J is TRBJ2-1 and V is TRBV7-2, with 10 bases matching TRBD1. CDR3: CASSALGQGLVEQFF. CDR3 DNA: TGTGCCAGCAGCGCCCTGGGACAGGGGTTAGTTGAGCAGTTCTTC.